This TCR beta chain emerged from a study of T-cell reconstitution after alpha-beta-depleted transplantation in children. The authors prepared the TCRbeta library with unique molecular identifiers. TCRdb re-derived calls from the PCR reads in MiXCR, one entry per CDR3 protein. The sample includes 60,000 to 85,000 distinct CDR3 sequences, about a sixth of them seen just once. General study findings and limits: About two months after transplant, alpha-beta T cells reportedly came from several hundred expanded graft clones. The authors attributed T-cell counts and diversity one year after transplant mostly to newly produced T cells. Elevated TCRbeta diversity at day 60 was traced, in some patients, to surviving recipient T cells and thymic progenitors.

The germline gives CDR1 LGHDT, CDR2 YNNKEL (reference sequence). There are 15 residues in the CDR3. Trimming took off 6 bases at V and 4 bases at J, with 17 bases between the two ends. This clonotype was recorded at least ten times. No antigen is known for it. This chain links TRBV3-1 with TRBJ2-3; D is undetermined. The starting material was PBMCs, mostly from graft donor cells, obtained 360 days after TCRalphabeta/CD19-depleted stem cell transplant. This receptor was obtained from a male patient aged 2 to 10 who had a stem cell transplant for acute lymphoblastic leukemia, so the T cells may come from the graft donor. CDR3 amino acids: CASRSNFGVSDTQYF. The CDR3 DNA is TGTGCCAGCAGGTCCAACTTCGGCGTCTCAGATACGCAGTATTTT.